A single T cell receptor (beta chain) is shown here with its context. The antigen is unknown. Each CDR3 protein gets one entry after TCRdb re-called the 5' RACE reads with MiXCR. The sample yields approximately 630,000 distinct CDR3 sequences, about 7.1% seen once. This sample is part of a study of identical twins. Findings and caveats of the study: Interpretation of the results relied on cross-sectional statistical analysis and not on following the same donors. Invariant MAIT and iNKT cells could partly confound zero-insertion analyses. Recombination models fit unrelated individuals' TCR alpha sharing but underestimated twins'. Researchers reported excess low generation probability among twin-shared out-of-frame alpha sequences.

This CDR3 has 15 amino acids. Trimming took off 0 bases at V and 1 base at J, with 9 bases between the two ends. Germline lookup yields CDR1 SGHVS and CDR2 FQNEAQ. This same sample was also part of a study on yellow fever vaccine responses in identical twins.

The receptor's source is a woman aged 18-29 years in good health. The chain combines TRBV7-8 with TRBJ1-2, with no clear D. The sample consisted of PBMCs. The CDR3, as DNA: TGTGCCAGCAGCTTAGCAGAGGACGTTAACTATGGCTACACCTTC. Amino acids: CASSLAEDVNYGYTF.